Reported below is one T cell receptor (beta chain). What it binds is unknown. This entry is derived from a study of tumor-infiltrating lymphocytes in primary liver carcinoma. The wider study: Samples yielded about 3.5 to 8 million productive TCRbeta reads, similar across tissue types.

Unsorted bulk tissue, about 19-30 mg of it, served as the source for co-extraction of RNA and DNA. Every tumor sample had over 85% viable tumor cells. General study findings and limits: Tumors reached a significantly greater top-250-clone fraction than blood did (p = 0.039).

Production of TCR beta cDNA used roughly 500 ng total RNA together with a constant-region primer. It was through three nested multiplex PCR rounds of slightly modified ARM-PCR that TCR beta libraries arose. Use of TRBV1-TRBV30 forward primers with a C-beta reverse primer characterized the first two PCR rounds, which lasted about 9 cycles each. MiXCR was run by TCRdb on the multiplex PCR reads, yielding one entry per CDR3 protein. The data hold 48,000 or so distinct CDR3 sequences, with 70% to 85% observed a single time. Germline CDR1 is SGHAT and CDR2 is FQNNGV. The V and J ends lost 4 bases and 7 bases respectively, with 20 bases between them. CDR3 length: 15 amino acids.

The chain links TRBV11-2 to TRBJ2-7; D is perhaps TRBD1 or TRBD2 (5 bases each). Sequencing was performed on liver tumor tissue from sampling region 3. This sample's subset: tumor region T3, left-lateral pole. The TCR originated in a man aged 40-49 years with primary liver carcinoma and hepatitis B virus infection. The CDR3 is CASSSTVGRRYEQYF. The CDR3 DNA sequence: TGTGCCAGCAGCTCGACAGTGGGCCGGAGGTATGAGCAGTACTTC.